Listed below are T cell receptor beta chains from one sample, sequenced in a study of shared clonotypes between healthy human individuals. Repertoires were generated with immunoSEQ multiplex PCR, while TCRdb's copy carries only in-frame clones and drops some. There are around 2.5 million clones in the sample; roughly 93% occur only once, and 0.36% lies in the top ten. The sample taken for sequencing was naive CD4+ T cells from PBMCs. These receptors came from a young man in good health. Some clones in this sample may be carry-over from other donors' samples. CDR3s include the opening cysteine and the closing phenylalanine or tryptophan. Fields, in order: V gene, clone size, CDR3 protein. Some rows have no size entry. The others give once, few or many, or a class for an expanded clone.

TRBV19 NA CASSSTDGYSNQPQHF
TRBV5-4 NA CASSPGTEVGELFF
TRBV2 NA CASSELRQQVNTEAFF
TRBV5-4 NA CASSLGQGAEYGYTF
TRBV28 once CASSSPQIAKNIQYF
TRBV28 NA CASSLSFTAGNTIYF
TRBV5-6 NA CASSLTRDGELFF
TRBV6-1 NA CASSEGGKGWETQYF
TRBV15 NA CATSREGRTEAFF
TRBV15 NA CATSREDLSATNEKLFF
TRBV1 NA CTSPIWASGRDEQFF
TRBV2 NA CASNGASGVGTDTQYF
TRBV14 NA CASSQIAVNLEAFF
TRBV11-2 NA CASSHAGSRSYEQYF
TRBV6-1 NA CASSLGTGGKNEQFF
TRBV5-1 NA CASSLWGKSSYNEQFF
TRBV18 NA CASSPQGGQPYEQYF
TRBV5-1 NA CASTPTGTSGLYEQYF
TRBV7-2 NA CASGDRVSGNTIYF
TRBV5-1 NA CASSPGVYAPNTYEQYF
TRBV28 NA CASLDRANEKLFF
TRBV29-1 NA CSVEGPLGDQETQYF
TRBV28 NA CASSFPEREINQPQHF
TRBV30 NA CAWSVRWNEQFF
TRBV30 NA CALGGQNGNTIYF
TRBV18 NA CASSPGAYSGNTIYF
TRBV5-6 NA CASSMGQGRETQYF
TRBV12-5 NA CASVPEGQGLGNQPQHF